This TCR beta chain was sequenced for a study of cytomegalovirus exposure and HLA in healthy donors. Study background: A subsequent analysis stated that the 100 to 150 validation repertoires were run on the same platform as the approximately 700 first-cohort repertoires.

Produced via immunoSEQ multiplex PCR; TCRdb's table is partial and in-frame only. The sample lists 150,000 or so clones; 70% to 90% were seen once. Whole-study findings and limits: Specificity for CMV antigens was confirmed in vitro for a few of the CMV-associated chains. Reports indicated that the classifier achieved high specificity and sensitivity in diagnosing cytomegalovirus status. Investigators reported about 160 TCR beta chains as tied to cytomegalovirus.

Regarding this clone: The antigen is undetermined.

Sample: PBMCs. The TCR was taken from a woman aged 30 to 39 in good health and CMV-seropositive.

This CDR3 reads CASSSRDRVTEAFF. CDR3 in DNA: TGTGCCAGCAGCTCCCGGGACAGGGTCACTGAAGCTTTCTTT. This chain links TRBV5-4 with TRBJ1-1; 9 bases map to TRBD1. This CDR3 spans 14 amino acids. The trim removed 3 bases at V and 4 bases at J, leaving 4 bases unmatched. Germline lookup yields CDR1 SGHNT and CDR2 YYREEE (reference sequence).